This TCR beta chain was profiled in a study of blood T cell repertoires in COVID-19. Looking at the study overall: Some COVID-19 samples were acute and others convalescent; all came from the United States, Italy and Spain.

The method was immunoSEQ multiplex PCR; TCRdb's version includes in-frame clones alone and lacks a portion of them. The table records fewer than 200,000 clones, approximately 86% of them present only once. V trimming: 5 bases; J trimming: 3 bases; junction bases outside the gene matches: 6. This CDR3 is 16 amino acids long. Looked up from germline, CDR1 is MNHEY and CDR2 is SMNVEV (reference sequence). Sequenced material: peripheral blood. The clonotype was recovered from a man in his forties with active or convalescent COVID-19. This chain uses TRBV27 with TRBJ2-2, with 10 bases lining up with TRBD2. The CDR3 reads CASSPWTSGYTGELFF. CDR3 nucleotide sequence: TGTGCCAGCAGTCCGTGGACTAGCGGATACACCGGGGAGCTGTTTTTT.